This T cell receptor gamma chain was found in a study of human gamma delta and Vdelta1 T cells. TCRdb reprocessed the PCR reads through CATT. Altogether some 8,500 gamma-chain clones are present, less than 55% being singletons, with the ten largest covering about 2.5%. J was trimmed by 6 bases and V by 6 bases; bases with no gene match: 5. CDR1 is VENAVY, CDR2 YDSYNSRV, per germline. The CDR3 covers 11 residues. General study findings and limits: Delta One T cells were reportedly polyclonal and broadly cytotoxic against acute myeloid leukemia.

This clone was observed a few times. Its cognate antigen is unknown. The sequence derives from a human donor in good health. This chain connects TRGV8 to TRGJ1 or TRGJ2. The sequenced sample was Vdelta1 gamma-delta T cells from blood grown in culture (DOT cells). This chain's CDR3 is CATWNLYKKLF. Written as DNA, the CDR3 is TGTGCCACCTGGAACCTTTATAAGAAACTCTTT.